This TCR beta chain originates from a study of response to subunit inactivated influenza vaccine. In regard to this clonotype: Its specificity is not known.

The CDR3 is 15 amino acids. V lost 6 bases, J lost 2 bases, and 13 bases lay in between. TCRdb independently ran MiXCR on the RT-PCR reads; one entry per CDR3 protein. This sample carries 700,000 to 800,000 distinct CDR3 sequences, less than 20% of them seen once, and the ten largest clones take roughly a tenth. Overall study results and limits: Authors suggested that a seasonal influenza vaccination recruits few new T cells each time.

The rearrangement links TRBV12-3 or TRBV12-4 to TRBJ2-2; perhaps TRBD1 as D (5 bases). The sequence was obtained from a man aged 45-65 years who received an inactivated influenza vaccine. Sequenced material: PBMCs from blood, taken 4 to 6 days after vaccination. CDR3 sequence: CASSLTVPNTGELFF. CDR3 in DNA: TGTGCCAGCAGCTTGACAGTCCCCAACACCGGGGAGCTGTTTTTT.